Following are 2 T cell receptor beta chains from one sample sequenced in a study of control samples from healthy donors and cancer patients. The data were produced by immunoSEQ multiplex PCR, yet TCRdb's version contains in-frame clones alone and is incomplete. The data show 150,000 to 200,000 clones, with roughly 91% seen just once and about 1.6% held by the top ten. Input material: blood. The receptors originated from a woman aged 25-40 years in good health.

Points on this clone: Other DNA sequences in this sample translate to the same CDR3. This sequence joins TRBV28 and TRBJ2-7; D unresolved. V lost 4 bases, J lost 4 bases, and 5 bases lay in between. This CDR3 has 11 residues. Germline CDR1 and CDR2: MDHEN and SYDVKM. The CDR3 nucleotides read TGTGCCAGCAGTTCAAGATACGAGCAGTACTTC. It codes for CASSSRYEQYF.

This chain connects TRBV10-1 to TRBJ2-2; D perhaps matches TRBD2 (6 bases). Trimming shortened V by 4 bases and J by 7 bases, and 7 bases separated the two germline ends. Germline V gene sequence: CDR1 WNHNN, CDR2 SYGVQD (reference sequence). CDR3 size: 12 residues. Here the CDR3 reads CASSGGVGELFF. CDR3 nucleotides: TGCGCCAGCAGTGGGGGGGTCGGGGAGCTGTTTTTT.